This TCR beta chain was recovered during a study of neurological immune-mediated disorders. The authors made cDNA by 5'RACE with 10-nucleotide random UMIs. TCRdb independently ran MiXCR on the 5' RACE reads; one entry per CDR3 protein. Here the sample spans tens of thousands of distinct CDR3 sequences, approximately 3.5% being singletons. The sample holds many counts of this clonotype. The specimen sequenced was PBMCs. The clonotype comes from a woman aged 45-60 years with multiple sclerosis.

The CDR3, as DNA: TGCGCCAGCAGCCAAGAAGGGATTGGGAAACTGTTTTTT. This translates into CASSQEGIGKLFF. The chain links TRBV4-3 to TRBJ1-4, with no clear D. The germline gives CDR1 LGHNA, CDR2 YSLEER. This CDR3 contains 13 residues. The V end lost 0 bases, the J end lost 11 bases, and 10 bases lay between the germline ends.